This T cell receptor (beta chain) was captured by sequencing in a study of T-cell reconstitution after alpha-beta-depleted transplantation in children. Regarding the study as a whole: One year post-transplant, T-cell counts and diversity were largely derived from T cells produced anew.

As to this clonotype: The antigen is undetermined.

Preparation of the TCRbeta library used unique molecular identifiers. A single record per CDR3 protein comes from TCRdb applying MiXCR to the PCR reads. The sample contains under 850,000 distinct CDR3 sequences, 10% to 15% of which appear only once. V lost 3 bases and J lost 8; bases outside the gene matches: 4. The CDR3 sequence is 14 residues long. The chain couples TRBV12-3 or TRBV12-4 to TRBJ2-1; 10 nucleotides agree with TRBD2. This TCR came from a girl aged 2 to 10 with congenital amegakaryocytic thrombocytopenia, due to receive a stem cell transplant. Sequences were derived from PBMCs, sampled before TCRalphabeta/CD19-depleted stem cell transplant. The CDR3 here is CASSFGLAGDEQFF. The DNA of the CDR3 is TGTGCCAGCAGTTTTGGGCTAGCGGGAGATGAGCAGTTCTTC.